Listed below are T cell receptor beta chains from one sample, sequenced in a study of blood T cells in healthy people across ages. MiXCR, applied by TCRdb to the 5' RACE reads, yields one record per CDR3 protein. This sample has 600,000 to 900,000 distinct CDR3 sequences; more than 25% occur once, and the top ten carry approximately 2.9%. These same records also appear under a second study, on T cells of mothers and their children.

Sequencing was performed on blood. The receptor source for this set is a boy aged 5-17 years in good health. CDR3s include the opening cysteine and the closing phenylalanine or tryptophan. A D gene is named only where the DNA matches it firmly. For some rows the clone size is stated as once, few or many, or as a class when expanded; others skip it.

size	V	J	D	DNA	CDR3
.	TRBV6-1	TRBJ1-4	.	TGTGCCAGCACACAGGTGGATGAAAAACTGTTTTTT	CASTQVDEKLFF
.	TRBV13	TRBJ2-5	TRBD2	TGTGCCAGCAGCCCCAGTAGCGGGGGACTTCAAGAGACCCAGTACTTC	CASSPSSGGLQETQYF
few	TRBV28	TRBJ2-3	.	TGTGCCAGCGCCGACTCCTCACAGGGCGCAGATACGCAGTATTTT	CASADSSQGADTQYF
.	TRBV7-2	TRBJ2-1	.	TGTGCCAGCAGCCCCGAGGGTTTTTCCTACAATGAGCAGTTCTTC	CASSPEGFSYNEQFF
.	TRBV28	TRBJ2-3	.	TGTGCCAGCAGCGAGGCGGGGAGGTCAGATACGCAGTATTTT	CASSEAGRSDTQYF
few	TRBV20-1	TRBJ2-1	.	TGCAGTGTTCTACAGGTGCATGAGCAGTTCTTC	CSVLQVHEQFF
many	TRBV7-2	TRBJ1-4	TRBD1	TGTGCCAGCAGCCCAGGGGGGAGGCGGGACGAAAAACTGTTTTTT	CASSPGGRRDEKLFF
.	TRBV5-1	TRBJ1-1	.	TGCGCCAGCAGCGCGGAAGGGGGCACTGAAGCTTTCTTT	CASSAEGGTEAFF
.	TRBV20-1	TRBJ2-1	.	TGCAGTGCTAAAAGGAGGGGTTACTACAATGAGCAGTTCTTC	CSAKRRGYYNEQFF
.	TRBV12-3/TRBV12-4	TRBJ2-7	TRBD1	TGTGCCAGCAGTGGTGACAGGGGGACGCGGCAGTACTTC	CASSGDRGTRQYF
few	TRBV5-5	TRBJ2-7	.	TGTGCCAGCAGCTTGGGGTCGAAAGGAATGACCCTCTACGAGCAGTACTTC	CASSLGSKGMTLYEQYF
few	TRBV7-9	TRBJ1-1	.	TGTGCCAGCAGCTTAGCAATCAATTCAGAACCGGATGAAGCTTTCTTT	CASSLAINSEPDEAFF
.	TRBV7-9	TRBJ2-7	.	TGTGCCAGCAGGGAAGGGAACTCCTACGAGCAGTACTTC	CASREGNSYEQYF
few	TRBV10-3	TRBJ2-2	.	TGTGCCATCAGTGAGTCGTGGGGCTCTCCGAACACCGGGGAGCTGTTTTTT	CAISESWGSPNTGELFF
once	TRBV2	TRBJ1-5	TRBD1	TGTGCCGTCGGGACAGGCAATCAGCCCCAGCATTTT	CAVGTGNQPQHF
few	TRBV3-1	TRBJ2-5	.	TGTGCCAGCAGCCAAGATCTTGGAGGGTACGAAGAGCAGTACTTC	CASSQDLGGYEEQYF
many	TRBV12-3/TRBV12-4	TRBJ2-1	TRBD1	TGTGCCAGCAGTTTGGGGGACAGGAACAATGAGCAGTTCTTC	CASSLGDRNNEQFF
.	TRBV3-1	TRBJ2-2	TRBD1	TGTGCCAGCAGCCACGACAGGGGGCACTCAATGTCCGGGGAGCTGTTTTTT	CASSHDRGHSMSGELFF
.	TRBV10-3	TRBJ2-7	.	TGTGCCATCAGTGAGTCGGCGGGGAGCGAGCAGTACTTC	CAISESAGSEQYF
.	TRBV20-1	TRBJ2-7	.	TGCAGTGCTAGAGAGGAGGGGGAATACGAGCAGTACTTC	CSAREEGEYEQYF
many	TRBV25-1	TRBJ2-4	TRBD1	TGTGCCAGCAGTGTGGACAGGCGACTTCACTTC	CASSVDRRLHF
few	TRBV19	TRBJ2-7	.	TGTGCCAGTAGTCCGACAGGAGGATACGGCGAGCAGTACTTC	CASSPTGGYGEQYF
few	TRBV7-2	TRBJ1-5	.	TGTGCCAGCAGCTTAGGAGACAGGACTCAGCCCCAGCATTTT	CASSLGDRTQPQHF
.	TRBV6-6	TRBJ2-1	.	TGTGCCAGCAAGGGGCGACCACCTGAGCAGTTCTTC	CASKGRPPEQFF
.	TRBV7-9	TRBJ2-5	.	TGTGCCAGCAGCCCCGCCGCCGAAGAGACCCAGTACTTC	CASSPAAEETQYF
.	TRBV6-1	TRBJ1-6	.	TGTGCCAGCAGCCGGACTAGAGGTTCCTATAATTCACCCCTCCACTTT	CASSRTRGSYNSPLHF
few	TRBV6-6	TRBJ2-5	.	TGTGCCAGCACCCAACGGACGGTCCGGGAGACCCAGTACTTC	CASTQRTVRETQYF
few	TRBV5-1	TRBJ2-5	TRBD2	TGCGCCAGCACCTTTAGCGGGGGGGCGGAGACCCAGTACTTC	CASTFSGGAETQYF
.	TRBV20-1	TRBJ2-1	.	TGCAGTGCTAGTCAGGGGTATGAGCAGTTCTTC	CSASQGYEQFF
few	TRBV7-6	TRBJ1-4	.	TGTGCCAGCAGCTTAGTGGCAGGCCAGCTAGGGGAAAAACTGTTTTTT	CASSLVAGQLGEKLFF
.	TRBV29-1	TRBJ2-3	.	TGCAGCGTTGCCCGGGATTTTAGCACAGATACGCAGTATTTT	CSVARDFSTDTQYF